A selection of T cell receptor beta chains follows, all from one sample in a study of T-cell memory formation after mild COVID-19. One entry per CDR3 protein, called by TCRdb with MiXCR from the 5' RACE reads. In the table there are under 600,000 distinct CDR3 sequences, 20% to 25% of which are singletons. Sequencing was carried out using PBMCs or a T cell subset sorted from them (not recorded which). These receptor sequences come from an adult woman who had mild COVID-19 (a few samples of this study predate the infection). Cell type and time point are not known. Each CDR3 is given without its conserved first and last residue.

v_gene | CDR3aa
TRBV27 | ASSLSWSQDYGYT
TRBV2 | ASSEGQGEETQY
TRBV7-2 | ASSRGGTGNEKLF
TRBV4-1 | ASSDLGVAGKLAKNIQY
TRBV11-2 | ASSRTGTNTGELF
TRBV20-1 | SARIAGLRSYNEQF
TRBV5-1 | ASSLATANTGELF
TRBV18 | ASSTNSGNQPQH
TRBV5-5 | ASSPGRGGAYNEQF
TRBV18 | ASSPPMTGKYEQY
TRBV5-6 | ASSLIAGGNTDTQY
TRBV24-1 | ATSWEAGTRHGYT
TRBV5-6 | ASSLAGYGLGGTQY
TRBV6-5 | ASKQGPYGYT
TRBV12-3/TRBV12-4 | ASSPRRGNTEAF
TRBV12-3/TRBV12-4 | ASRTSGANTGELF
TRBV3-1 | ASSLVLLSEKLF
TRBV3-1 | ASSPVGGAMYNEQF
TRBV20-1 | SASSSYNEQF
TRBV2 | ASSEGEPQH
TRBV3-1 | ASSPTRGQETQY
TRBV12-3/TRBV12-4 | ASSRGDQPQH
TRBV12-3/TRBV12-4 | ASSRTGLLAGELF
TRBV7-3 | ASSFGDQTHTDTQY
TRBV28 | ASLAWGNTIY
TRBV20-1 | SARGIRSTPT
TRBV9 | ASSVGLLRTDTQY
TRBV6-6 | ASSYNAGGRSNEQF
TRBV6-5 | ASSRFSTGGYNEQF
TRBV20-1 | SASNPRGDEQY
TRBV19 | ASKNLAGYGDTQY
TRBV5-6 | ASSLRGTFNEQF
TRBV25-1 | ASSQPYNSPLH
TRBV11-2 | ASSLARTGLQETQY
TRBV15 | ATRVDGVRNSPLH
TRBV24-1 | ATSDFEGGTSQEQF
TRBV5-1 | ASRAYSVAGELF
TRBV7-9 | ASSYGFYEQF
TRBV7-6 | ASSVDVSGNTIY
TRBV12-3/TRBV12-4 | ASSFGGGAGEQY
TRBV5-1 | ASRPSGDTEAF
TRBV7-3 | ASSPRGSRIDTQY
TRBV15 | ATSRGVGREKLF
TRBV4-1 | ASSHARQGTSTDTQY
TRBV5-4 | ASSGEPEGRGQF
TRBV6-2/TRBV6-3 | ASSYSAQGALPPVAKNIQY
TRBV9 | ASSPRGQGIGNEQF
TRBV7-9 | ASSLGAGGTYGYT
TRBV5-4 | ASSSELGYGYT
TRBV18 | ASSPVENQPQH
TRBV4-3 | ASSQDGGGVGYT
TRBV30 | AWSVMGYPYEQY
TRBV12-3/TRBV12-4 | ASSPGGVQH
TRBV30 | AWSNSYEQY
TRBV24-1 | ATGGPDSYEQY
TRBV5-1 | ASSLEATHYGYT
TRBV5-1 | ASSWGLETEQF
TRBV20-1 | SSPALAGSYTDTQY
TRBV27 | ASRRQLTDTQY